These T cell receptor beta chains were read from a single sample in a study of T cell changes during pregnancy in multiple sclerosis. TCRdb's copy holds only in-frame clones and misses some; the assay was immunoSEQ multiplex PCR. The repertoire includes tens of thousands of clones, roughly 92% of them detected once, and about 2% sits in the top ten. Here the sequenced sample was peripheral blood, taken in the second trimester of pregnancy. The source is a female donor with multiple sclerosis, enrolled in a pregnancy study. Both conserved end residues are part of each CDR3. The D gene is left open where the match is weak. Size is stated for part of the rows, as once, few or many counts, or as a class when the clone is expanded.

v_call	j_call	d_call	clone_size	cdr3_aa	cdr3_nt
TRBV9	TRBJ2-2	TRBD2	.	CASSASRTSGRSSGELFF	TGTGCCAGCAGCGCGAGTCGGACTAGCGGGAGGAGTAGTGGGGAGCTGTTTTTT
TRBV29-1	TRBJ1-1	.	.	CSVGAIQPNTEAFF	TGCAGCGTTGGGGCCATCCAACCGAACACTGAAGCTTTCTTT
TRBV20-1	TRBJ2-7	.	.	CSVTGSHEQYF	TGCAGTGTAACGGGGTCCCACGAGCAGTACTTC
TRBV7-2	TRBJ1-3	TRBD1	.	CASSSDRVGGNTIYF	TGTGCCAGCAGCTCCGACAGGGTTGGGGGAAACACCATATATTTT
TRBV10-3	TRBJ1-2	TRBD1	.	CAISESRTGGVHGYTF	TGTGCCATCAGTGAGTCTCGGACAGGGGGCGTTCATGGCTACACCTTC
TRBV5-4	TRBJ1-2	TRBD1	.	CASSSFTTGNYGYTF	TGTGCCAGCAGCTCCTTTACGACAGGGAACTATGGCTACACCTTC
TRBV27	TRBJ1-2	TRBD1	.	CASSLSKTGGNYGYTF	TGTGCCAGCAGTTTATCGAAGACAGGGGGAAACTATGGCTACACCTTC
TRBV19	TRBJ2-5	.	.	CASSIGVRRETQYF	TGTGCCAGTAGTATAGGGGTGAGGCGAGAGACCCAGTACTTC
TRBV5-5	TRBJ1-1	TRBD1	.	CASSAGGSYTEAFF	TGTGCCAGCAGCGCAGGGGGGTCTTACACTGAAGCTTTCTTT
TRBV18	TRBJ1-4	.	.	CASSGGALGTEKLFF	TGTGCCAGCTCAGGAGGGGCCCTTGGGACTGAAAAACTGTTTTTT
TRBV7-6	TRBJ1-3	.	.	CASSLEEGNTIYF	TGTGCCAGCAGCTTAGAGGAGGGAAACACCATATATTTT
TRBV5-1	TRBJ2-2	.	once	CASSRGGSGVNGELFF	TGCGCCAGCAGCCGCGGCGGGTCGGGAGTGAACGGGGAGCTGTTTTTT
TRBV19	TRBJ2-3	.	.	CASSIALGGASTDTQYF	TGTGCCAGTAGTATAGCTCTGGGGGGGGCGAGCACAGATACGCAGTATTTT
TRBV9	TRBJ1-1	.	.	CASSVGLGAEAFF	TGTGCCAGCAGCGTAGGGCTGGGCGCTGAAGCTTTCTTT
TRBV5-1	TRBJ2-7	.	.	CASSLDSGPYEQYF	TGCGCCAGCAGCTTGGATTCAGGTCCCTACGAGCAGTACTTC
TRBV19	TRBJ2-7	.	.	CASSIVRGSYEQYF	TGTGCCAGTAGTATTGTACGAGGGTCCTACGAGCAGTACTTC
TRBV29-1	TRBJ2-1	TRBD2	.	CSGGGSGSYNEQFF	TGCAGCGGCGGTGGGAGCGGGAGCTACAATGAGCAGTTCTTC
TRBV27	TRBJ2-7	.	.	CASSSQWTSYEQYF	TGTGCCAGCTCCTCGCAATGGACATCCTACGAGCAGTACTTC
TRBV20-1	TRBJ2-5	.	once	CSAPGGTTQYF	TGCAGTGCCCCAGGGGGGACGACCCAGTACTTC
TRBV27	TRBJ1-4	.	.	CASKSRAFDNEKLFF	TGTGCCAGCAAGAGCAGGGCGTTCGATAATGAAAAACTGTTTTTT
TRBV7-3	TRBJ2-3	TRBD2	.	CASSLLGGGGALDTQYF	TGTGCCAGCAGCTTACTTGGAGGCGGGGGGGCCCTGGATACGCAGTATTTT
TRBV6-6	TRBJ1-4	.	.	CASRPLQPVGEKLFF	TGTGCCAGCAGGCCCCTACAGCCCGTGGGTGAAAAACTGTTTTTT
TRBV27	TRBJ1-6	.	.	CASSLSGEYSPLHF	TGTGCCAGCAGTCTCTCAGGGGAGTATTCACCCCTCCACTTT
TRBV19	TRBJ2-1	TRBD1	.	CASIRQGASYNEQFF	TGTGCCAGTATTCGACAGGGGGCTTCCTACAATGAGCAGTTCTTC
TRBV4-3	TRBJ2-7	.	.	CASSQEVRGAYEQYF	TGCGCCAGCAGCCAAGAGGTCCGGGGAGCCTACGAGCAGTACTTC
TRBV5-6	TRBJ1-2	TRBD1	.	CASSLAAGTDLYGYTF	TGTGCCAGCAGCTTGGCAGCAGGGACAGACCTATATGGCTACACCTTC
TRBV7-2	TRBJ2-3	.	.	CASSPLGRGGQDTQYF	TGTGCCAGCAGCCCGCTTGGGAGGGGGGGACAAGATACGCAGTATTTT
TRBV6-5	TRBJ2-4	TRBD1	.	CASSYRDRVFDIQYF	TGTGCCAGCAGTTACCGGGACAGGGTGTTCGACATTCAGTACTTC
TRBV27	TRBJ2-3	.	.	CASSTTGQYTDTQYF	TGTGCCAGCAGTACCACGGGTCAGTACACAGATACGCAGTATTTT
TRBV6-5	TRBJ1-4	.	.	CASSYGSGELFF	TGTGCCAGCAGTTACGGTAGCGGGGAACTGTTTTTT
TRBV7-9	TRBJ2-7	TRBD2	once	CASSLPGGAVYEQYF	TGTGCCAGCAGCTTACCGGGAGGGGCCGTATACGAGCAGTACTTC
TRBV30	TRBJ2-6	.	.	CAWSSGQFLSGANVLTF	TGTGCCTGGAGTAGTGGGCAGTTCCTCTCTGGGGCCAACGTCCTGACTTTC
TRBV29-1	TRBJ2-5	TRBD1	once	CSIDRGRETQYF	TGCAGCATTGACAGGGGGCGGGAGACCCAGTACTTC
TRBV6-6	TRBJ2-2	TRBD1	.	CASSGTENTGELFF	TGTGCCAGCAGCGGGACAGAGAACACCGGGGAGCTGTTTTTT
TRBV15	TRBJ2-5	TRBD2	.	CATSSASGRWEETQYF	TGTGCCACCAGCAGTGCTAGCGGGAGATGGGAAGAGACCCAGTACTTC
TRBV28	TRBJ1-2	TRBD1	.	CASSSLGTGGYTF	TGTGCCAGCAGTTCCCTGGGGACAGGAGGCTACACCTTC
TRBV19	TRBJ2-7	.	.	CASSMSLSAFPYEQYF	TGTGCCAGTAGTATGAGTTTGAGCGCTTTCCCCTACGAGCAGTACTTC
TRBV6-5	TRBJ2-1	TRBD2	.	CATRVTSGNEQFF	TGTGCCACCAGAGTGACTAGCGGGAATGAGCAGTTCTTC
TRBV6-4	TRBJ2-3	TRBD2	many	CASSAGAGGADTQYF	TGTGCCAGCAGTGCCGGCGCGGGAGGGGCAGATACGCAGTATTTT
TRBV5-6	TRBJ2-5	TRBD1	.	CASSPIGQGAETQYF	TGTGCCAGCAGCCCGATTGGACAGGGAGCAGAGACCCAGTACTTC
TRBV30	TRBJ2-2	TRBD2	.	CAWSVGSGGTGELFF	TGTGCCTGGAGTGTTGGAAGCGGGGGCACCGGGGAGCTGTTTTTT
TRBV5-1	TRBJ1-3	.	.	CASSLTRSSGNTIYF	TGCGCCAGCAGCTTGACTAGGAGCTCTGGAAACACCATATATTTT
TRBV28	TRBJ2-7	TRBD2	.	CASSLVAGGNYEQYF	TGTGCCAGCAGTTTAGTAGCGGGAGGAAACTACGAGCAGTACTTC
TRBV7-7	TRBJ2-1	.	once	CASSLGGRKNEQFF	TGTGCTAGCAGCTTAGGGGGGCGGAAAAATGAGCAGTTCTTC
TRBV7-3	TRBJ2-2	.	.	CASSLKGVGVNTGELFF	TGTGCCAGCAGCTTAAAGGGGGTCGGAGTCAACACCGGGGAGCTGTTTTTT
TRBV6-4	TRBJ1-1	.	.	CASSRLLNTEAFF	TGTGCCAGCAGTCGACTGCTAAACACTGAAGCTTTCTTT
TRBV7-2	TRBJ2-5	.	.	CASSLARQETQYF	TGTGCCAGCAGCTTAGCGCGGCAAGAGACCCAGTACTTC
TRBV6-5	TRBJ1-4	TRBD1	.	CASSSGTDNNEKLFF	TGTGCCAGCAGCTCAGGGACAGATAATAATGAAAAACTGTTTTTT